Below, one TCR beta chain is given with its context. Other DNA sequences from this sample encode an identical CDR3 as well. This entry is derived from a study of cytomegalovirus exposure and HLA in healthy donors. Sequenced by immunoSEQ multiplex PCR; TCRdb stores in-frame clones only, minus some. The table lists approximately 49,000 clones, about 90% of them singletons, with around 1.4% in the top ten. Germline CDR1 and CDR2: SGDLS and YYNGEE. J lost 2 bases, V lost 0 bases, and 1 base had no gene match. The CDR3 has 14 residues. The clonotype comes from a man in his late teens or twenties in good health and CMV-seronegative. Sequencing used PBMCs. The V call is TRBV9, the J call TRBJ2-5, with 7 positions matching TRBD2. The CDR3 nucleotides are TGTGCCAGCAGCGTAGGGGGGGGGCAAGAGACCCAGTACTTC. As protein: CASSVGGGQETQYF. The full variable domain, with the rest looked up from reference TRBV9 and TRBJ2-5, is DSGVTQTPKHLITATGQRVTLRCSPRSGDLSVYWYQQSLDQGLQFLIQYYNGEERAKGNILERFSAQQFPDLHSELNLSSLELGDSALYFCASSVGGGQETQYFGPGTRLLVL.